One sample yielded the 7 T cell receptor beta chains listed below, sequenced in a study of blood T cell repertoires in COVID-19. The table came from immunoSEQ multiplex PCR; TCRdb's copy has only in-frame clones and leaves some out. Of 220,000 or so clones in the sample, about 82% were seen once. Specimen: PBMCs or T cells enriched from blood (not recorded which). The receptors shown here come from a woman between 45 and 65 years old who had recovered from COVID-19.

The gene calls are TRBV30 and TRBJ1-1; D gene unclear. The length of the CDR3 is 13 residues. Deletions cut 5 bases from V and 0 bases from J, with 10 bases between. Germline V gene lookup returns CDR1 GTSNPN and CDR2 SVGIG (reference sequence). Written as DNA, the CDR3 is TGTGCCTGGTCTTACAGCATGAACACTGAAGCTTTCTTT. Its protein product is CAWSYSMNTEAFF.

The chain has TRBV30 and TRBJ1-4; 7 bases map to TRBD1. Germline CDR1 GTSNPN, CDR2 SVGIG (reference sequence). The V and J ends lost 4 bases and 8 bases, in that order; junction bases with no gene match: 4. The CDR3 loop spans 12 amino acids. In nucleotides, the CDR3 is TGTGCCTGGACCAGGGACAGAGAAAAACTGTTTTTT. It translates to CAWTRDREKLFF.

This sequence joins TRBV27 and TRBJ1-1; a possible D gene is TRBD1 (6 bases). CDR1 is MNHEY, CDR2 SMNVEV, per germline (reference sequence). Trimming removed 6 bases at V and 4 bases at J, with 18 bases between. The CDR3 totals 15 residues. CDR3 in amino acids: CASRYSTGFLTEAFF. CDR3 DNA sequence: TGTGCCAGCAGGTATTCTACAGGGTTCCTCACTGAAGCTTTCTTT.

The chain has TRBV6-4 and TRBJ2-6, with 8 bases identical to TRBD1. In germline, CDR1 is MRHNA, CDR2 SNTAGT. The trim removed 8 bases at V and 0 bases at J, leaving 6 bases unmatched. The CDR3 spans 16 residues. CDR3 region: CASSDREGSGANVLTF. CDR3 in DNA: TGTGCCAGCTCGGACAGGGAAGGCTCTGGGGCCAACGTCCTGACTTTC.

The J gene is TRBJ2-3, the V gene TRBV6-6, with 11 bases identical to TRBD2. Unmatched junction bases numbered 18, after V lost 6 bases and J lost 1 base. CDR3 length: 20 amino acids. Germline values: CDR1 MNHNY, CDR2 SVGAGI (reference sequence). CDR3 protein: CASSPLRYSGRARGTDTQYF. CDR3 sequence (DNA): TGTGCCAGCAGCCCCCTTAGGTATAGCGGGAGGGCCCGAGGCACAGATACGCAGTATTTT.

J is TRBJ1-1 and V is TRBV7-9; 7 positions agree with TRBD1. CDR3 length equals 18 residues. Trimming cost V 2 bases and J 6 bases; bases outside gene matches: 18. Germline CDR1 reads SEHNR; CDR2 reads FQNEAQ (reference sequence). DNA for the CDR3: TGTGCCAGCAGCTTAACACTACAGGGGCCCCTTAAGTCCCCTGAAGCTTTCTTT. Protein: CASSLTLQGPLKSPEAFF. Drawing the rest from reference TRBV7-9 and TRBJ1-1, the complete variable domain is DTGVSQNPRHKITKRGQNVTFRCDPISEHNRLYWYRQTLGQGPEFLTYFQNEAQLEKSRLLSDRFSAERPKGSFSTLEIQRTEQGDSAMYLCASSLTLQGPLKSPEAFFGQGTRLTVV.

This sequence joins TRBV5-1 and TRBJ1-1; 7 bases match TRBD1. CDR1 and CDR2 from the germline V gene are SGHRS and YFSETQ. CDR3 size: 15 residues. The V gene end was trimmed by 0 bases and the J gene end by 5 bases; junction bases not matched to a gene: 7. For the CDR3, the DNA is TGCGCCAGCAGCTTGGACAGGGGCGATGGAACTGAAGCTTTCTTT. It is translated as CASSLDRGDGTEAFF. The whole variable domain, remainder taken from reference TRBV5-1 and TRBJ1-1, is KAGVTQTPRYLIKTRGQQVTLSCSPISGHRSVSWYQQTPGQGLQFLFEYFSETQRNKGNFPGRFSGRQFSNSRSEMNVSTLELGDSALYLCASSLDRGDGTEAFFGQGTRLTVV.